What follows are 19 T cell receptor beta chains derived from one specimen sequenced in a study of OX40 agonist ivuxolimab in advanced cancers. Libraries were prepared by immunoSEQ multiplex PCR; TCRdb keeps only in-frame clonotypes and omits some of them. The sample shows 15,000 or so clones, approximately 80% of them seen only once. Sequenced here: CD4+ or CD8+ T cells sorted from blood, sampled in a trial of the OX40 agonist ivuxolimab. These receptors all come from an adult with an advanced solid tumor such as melanoma, head and neck, liver or kidney cancer.

The gene calls are TRBV5-4 and TRBJ1-5; 12 positions match TRBD1. V shed 4 bases, J shed 6 bases, and the junction held 8 bases outside the gene matches. CDR3 length equals 16 residues. Germline V CDR1 and CDR2: SGHNT, YYREEE (reference sequence). Written as DNA, the CDR3 is TGTGCCAGCAGCGTCGGGACAGGGGGCATAGTTCAGCCCCAGCATTTT. Its protein product is CASSVGTGGIVQPQHF.

The sample holds a few counts of this clone. This sequence joins TRBV27 and TRBJ2-1; D ambiguous. The CDR3 contains 15 residues. With 8 bases removed from V and 6 bases from J, the gap between germline ends came to 20 bases. Germline assignment: CDR1 MNHEY and CDR2 SMNVEV (reference sequence). CDR3 loop: CASQGSGPLSNEQFF. As DNA, the CDR3 is TGTGCCAGCCAAGGATCTGGGCCCTTGAGCAATGAGCAGTTCTTC.

A single count supports this clone. The chain couples TRBV2 to TRBJ2-1; D unclear. This CDR3 comprises 15 residues. Trimming cost V 9 bases and J 0 bases, with 15 bases left between them. Germline values: CDR1 SNHLY, CDR2 FYNNEI. The CDR3 coding sequence is TGTGCCAGGGTCGCGCAGGCAAGCTCCTACAATGAGCAGTTCTTC. Translation: CARVAQASSYNEQFF. Full variable domain (remainder filled in from reference TRBV2 and TRBJ2-1): EPEVTQTPSHQVTQMGQEVILRCVPISNHLYFYWYRQILGQKVEFLVSFYNNEISEKSEIFDDQFSVERPDGSNFTLKIRSTKLEDSAMYFCARVAQASSYNEQFFGPGTRLTVL.

This clone showed up just a few times. The chain carries TRBV7-9 and TRBJ2-1; D ambiguous. CDR1 SEHNR and CDR2 FQNEAQ come from the germline V gene (reference sequence). There are 10 residues in the CDR3. V dropped 5 bases and J dropped 5 bases, with 1 base sitting between them. CDR3 nucleotides: TGTGCCAGCAGCAACAATGAGCAGTTCTTC. Residues: CASSNNEQFF.

J is TRBJ2-7 and V is TRBV6-5; weak D call: TRBD1 (7 bases). The CDR3 runs 15 residues. V gave up 5 bases and J gave up 3 bases, with 17 bases separating them. The germline CDR1 and CDR2 sequences are MNHEY and SVGAGI. CDR3 in amino acids: CASSPDGGQLYEQYF. The CDR3 region has the DNA TGTGCCAGCAGTCCCGACGGGGGACAGCTCTACGAGCAGTACTTC.

Concerning this clone itself: A read error may account for a junction end that differs from germline. The chain employs TRBV27 and TRBJ1-4, with D tentatively TRBD1 (5 bases). The CDR3 is made up of 15 amino acids. In germline, CDR1 is MNHEY, CDR2 SMNVEV (reference sequence). The CDR3 is CASSLVGQGRGKTVF. The CDR3 DNA reads as TGTGCCAGCAGTCTCGTCGGGCAGGGACGGGGAAAAACTGTTTTT.

The J gene is TRBJ1-1, the V gene TRBV4-3, with TRBD1 matching 8 bases. V lost 0 bases, J lost 0 bases, and 3 bases stayed unmatched. Germline V gives CDR1 LGHNA, CDR2 YSLEER. The CDR3 spans 16 residues. As DNA, the CDR3 is TGCGCCAGCAGCCAAGAAGACAGGGGACTGAACACTGAAGCTTTCTTT. Translating gives CASSQEDRGLNTEAFF.

V is TRBV5-6 and J is TRBJ2-7; 7 bases are shared with TRBD1. Per the germline V gene, CDR1 is SGHDT and CDR2 is YYEEEE. The ends lost 2 bases at V and 2 bases at J; junction bases unmatched: 1. This CDR3 has 13 residues. The CDR3 spells CASSFGTAYEQYF. The CDR3 nucleotides read TGTGCCAGCAGCTTCGGGACAGCCTACGAGCAGTACTTC.

This chain links TRBV5-6 with TRBJ1-4; unclear D gene. V was clipped by 2 bases and J by 6 bases, with 2 bases between them. CDR3 length: 11 amino acids. Per germline, CDR1 SGHDT and CDR2 YYEEEE. The CDR3 spells CASSLDEKLFF. DNA of the CDR3: TGTGCCAGCAGCTTAGATGAAAAACTGTTTTTT.

The chain links TRBV6-1 to TRBJ2-1; D uncertain. This CDR3 has 15 amino acids. V was pared by 4 bases and J by 2 bases, with 12 bases between. Germline V gene sequence: CDR1 MNHNS, CDR2 SASEGT. The CDR3, as DNA: TGTGCCAGCAGTGGGGTAGGTTTGGCCTACAATGAGCAGTTCTTC. It translates to CASSGVGLAYNEQFF.

This chain uses TRBV7-3 with TRBJ1-4, with 7 bases that match TRBD1. The J segment lost 7 bases and the V segment lost 3 bases, leaving 2 bases of the junction unmatched. Germline CDR1 SGHTA, CDR2 FQGTGA. The CDR3 covers 13 residues. As DNA, the CDR3 is TGTGCCAGCAGCTTTCAGGGGGGTGAAAAACTGTTTTTT. The encoded protein is CASSFQGGEKLFF.

The V and J genes are TRBV2 and TRBJ2-3; 7 bases line up with TRBD1. This CDR3 region has 15 residues. Germline-derived CDR1 and CDR2 are SNHLY and FYNNEI. The V gene end was trimmed by 5 bases and the J gene end by 0 bases; junction bases not matched to a gene: 5. CDR3 sequence (DNA): TGTGCCAGCAGTTCCGGGACAGCTAGCACAGATACGCAGTATTTT. The encoded protein is CASSSGTASTDTQYF. Combining the CDR3 with reference TRBV2 and TRBJ2-3 gives the whole variable domain EPEVTQTPSHQVTQMGQEVILRCVPISNHLYFYWYRQILGQKVEFLVSFYNNEISEKSEIFDDQFSVERPDGSNFTLKIRSTKLEDSAMYFCASSSGTASTDTQYFGPGTRLTVL.

The rearrangement uses TRBV6-5 and TRBJ1-5; D perhaps matches TRBD1 (5 bases). Germline lookup yields CDR1 MNHEY and CDR2 SVGAGI. The V and J ends lost 5 bases and 11 bases respectively, with 16 bases between them. This CDR3 has 13 residues. CDR3 DNA sequence: TGTGCCAGCAGTCAGGTCGGGGGGTTGGCCCAGCATTTT. It encodes CASSQVGGLAQHF.

V usage is TRBV13 and J usage is TRBJ1-4; TRBD1 aligns across 7 bases. Germline CDR1 is PRHDT and CDR2 is FYEKMQ (reference sequence). The CDR3 has 14 amino acids. V lost 5 bases to trimming and J lost 8 bases; unmatched junction nucleotides: 8. CDR3 protein: CASSPQGQREKLFF. As DNA, the CDR3 is TGTGCCAGCAGCCCACAGGGACAGAGGGAAAAACTGTTTTTT.

The CDR3 bases are TGTGCCAGCAGTGATGGTTGGGGGGGGGCTGAAGCTTTCTTT. It codes for CASSDGWGGAEAFF. The V call is TRBV6-1, the J call TRBJ1-1, with D maybe TRBD1 (5 bases). The CDR3 has 14 amino acids. The germline CDR1 and CDR2 sequences are MNHNS and SASEGT. V was clipped by 3 bases and J by 6 bases, with 14 bases between them.

V and J are TRBV27 and TRBJ2-7, with 9 bases fitting TRBD1. Trimming at V came to 7 bases and at J to 2 bases, leaving 12 bases not matched to a gene. Germline V gene sequence: CDR1 MNHEY, CDR2 SMNVEV (reference sequence). This CDR3 has 16 amino acids. CDR3 region: CASTKWTGDAAYEQYF. The CDR3 DNA reads as TGTGCCAGCACCAAATGGACAGGGGATGCCGCCTACGAGCAGTACTTC.

The chain links TRBV27 to TRBJ2-2; 9 bases match TRBD1. The V gene's germline CDR1 is MNHEY and CDR2 SMNVEV (reference sequence). The J segment lost 6 bases and the V segment lost 5 bases, leaving 7 bases of the junction unmatched. The CDR3 sequence is 15 residues long. The CDR3 region is CASSGTGYSSGELFF. The CDR3 DNA sequence: TGTGCCAGCAGTGGGACAGGGTATAGTTCCGGGGAGCTGTTTTTT.

In this sample, this clone is large. The chain is built from TRBV10-1 and TRBJ2-7; D is unclear. Per germline, CDR1 WNHNN and CDR2 SYGVQD (reference sequence). The V and J ends lost 4 bases and 0 bases respectively, with 7 bases between them. The CDR3 is 13 amino acids. CDR3 residues: CASSVSHSYEQYF. CDR3 DNA: TGCGCCAGCAGTGTATCGCACTCCTACGAGCAGTACTTC.

The chain carries TRBV4-1 and TRBJ2-1; D unresolved. V lost 4 bases to trimming and J lost 0 bases, with 16 bases between them. The CDR3 totals 17 residues. Germline lookup yields CDR1 MGHRA and CDR2 YSYEKL. The CDR3 loop reads CASSPDIQSSSYNEQFF. The CDR3 bases are TGCGCCAGCAGCCCCGATATTCAGTCGAGCTCCTACAATGAGCAGTTCTTC.